The 32 T cell receptor beta chains given below trace back to one sample, sequenced in a study of PD-1 blockade in classical Hodgkin lymphoma. The protocol was immunoSEQ multiplex PCR, while the TCRdb copy is restricted to in-frame clones and leaves out a portion. The sample consists of about 85,000 clones, just over 90% of them appearing once. Time point reported: cycle 4 day 1 (C4D1), after 6 weeks of nivolumab. Each patient relapsed following autologous stem cell transplantation, and prior brentuximab vedotin exposure differed. The specimen was peripheral blood mononuclear cells (PBMCs), collected before the fourth cycle of nivolumab. The source is a human donor with classical Hodgkin lymphoma.

This chain connects TRBV5-1 to TRBJ2-1; 9 bases line up with TRBD2. From germline, CDR1 is SGHRS and CDR2 YFSETQ. V shed 8 bases and J 5 bases; nucleotides not matched to a gene: 5. This CDR3 has 13 residues. CDR3: CASSGGPNNEQFF. In nucleotides, the CDR3 is TGCGCCAGTAGCGGGGGCCCTAACAATGAGCAGTTCTTC.

The chain is built from TRBV6-5 and TRBJ1-3; D might be TRBD1 (6 bases). The V end lost 4 bases, the J end lost 4 bases, and 14 bases lay between the germline ends. Germline V CDR1 and CDR2: MNHEY, SVGAGI. The CDR3 sequence is 15 residues long. The CDR3 nucleotides read TGTGCCAGCAGTTCGTCAGGGGTCTGGGGAAACACCATATATTTT. Residues: CASSSSGVWGNTIYF.

The rearrangement uses TRBV19 and TRBJ1-1; D possibly corresponds to TRBD1 (6 bases). Trimming cost V 4 bases and J 5 bases, with 11 bases left between them. This CDR3 spans 13 amino acids. Germline V lookup: CDR1 LNHDA, CDR2 SQIVND (reference sequence). This CDR3 reads CASSTGVRTEAFF. CDR3 DNA: TGTGCCAGTAGTACAGGGGTGAGAACTGAAGCTTTCTTT.

The chain employs TRBV2 and TRBJ2-1; no firm D call. The germline gives CDR1 SNHLY, CDR2 FYNNEI. The CDR3 covers 11 residues. Trimming took 6 bases from V and 9 from J, leaving 9 bases between them. The chain's CDR3 is CASSDETEQFF. The CDR3 nucleotides read TGTGCCAGCAGCGATGAAACTGAGCAGTTCTTC.

Here the CDR3 reads CASSIAGSSYEQYF. CDR3 sequence (DNA): TGTGCCAGTAGTATAGCGGGGTCCTCCTACGAGCAGTACTTC. V gene TRBV19 combines with J gene TRBJ2-7; tentative D call: TRBD2 (5 bases). This CDR3 contains 14 residues. V lost 1 base to trimming and J lost 0 bases, with 7 bases between them. Germline CDR1 is LNHDA and CDR2 is SQIVND (reference sequence).

This clone was detected only a few times. V gene TRBV4-1 combines with J gene TRBJ2-1; no definite D call. V lost 1 base and J lost 0, with 16 bases in between. Per germline, CDR1 MGHRA and CDR2 YSYEKL. There are 18 residues in the CDR3. CDR3 sequence: CASSQVDLLPSSYNEQFF. The CDR3 DNA follows: TGCGCCAGCAGCCAAGTGGATCTTCTTCCGAGCTCCTACAATGAGCAGTTCTTC.

The rearrangement links TRBV28 to TRBJ2-7; D remains unclear. Germline V gene data show CDR1 as MDHEN and CDR2 as SYDVKM. This CDR3 spans 15 amino acids. The V gene lost 1 base and the J gene lost 3 bases, with 13 bases spanning the gap. The CDR3: CASSLSVEEFYEQYF. The CDR3 DNA reads TGTGCCAGCAGTTTATCGGTGGAAGAATTCTACGAGCAGTACTTC.

CDR3 nucleotides: TGTGCCAGCAGCTTAGAGGAGAAAAAAGGGAGATTGGGAAATGAGCAGTTCTTC. It translates to CASSLEEKKGRLGNEQFF. The chain joins TRBV11-3 to TRBJ2-1, with D possibly matching TRBD2 (5 bases). CDR3 length: 18 amino acids. V was trimmed by 0 bases and J by 7 bases, leaving 22 bases between them. Germline-derived CDR1 and CDR2 are SGHNT and YENEEA. Using reference TRBV11-3 and TRBJ2-1 for the parts outside the CDR3, the full variable domain is EAGVVQSPRYKIIEKKQPVAFWCNPISGHNTLYWYLQNLGQGPELLIRYENEEAVDDSQLPKDRFSAERLKGVDSTLKIQPAELGDSAVYLCASSLEEKKGRLGNEQFFGPGTRLTVL.

The chain recombines TRBV7-7 with TRBJ2-7; a possible D gene is TRBD2 (5 bases). The germline V gene encodes CDR1 SSHAT and CDR2 FNYEAQ (reference sequence). The V and J ends lost 1 base and 3 bases respectively, with 13 bases between them. The CDR3 has 15 residues. For the CDR3, the DNA is TGTGCCAGCAGCTTAGGGGGATACGGGGTCTACGAGCAGTACTTC. This encodes CASSLGGYGVYEQYF. Combining the CDR3 with reference TRBV7-7 and TRBJ2-7 gives the whole variable domain GAGVSQSPRYKVTKRGQDVTLRCDPISSHATLYWYQQALGQGPEFLTYFNYEAQPDKSGLPSDRFSAERPEGSISTLTIQRTEQRDSAMYRCASSLGGYGVYEQYFGPGTRLTVT.

The chain links TRBV6-5 to TRBJ2-7, with D hard to call. Trimming took off 0 bases at V and 7 bases at J, with 10 bases between the two ends. The CDR3 has 13 amino acids. The germline V gene encodes CDR1 MNHEY and CDR2 SVGAGI. The CDR3: CASSYSNGLEQYF. Written as DNA, the CDR3 is TGTGCCAGCAGTTACTCGAATGGGCTAGAGCAGTACTTC.

The gene calls are TRBV20-1 and TRBJ2-7; D gene ambiguous. With 6 bases removed from V and 0 bases from J, the gap between germline ends came to 6 bases. Germline-derived CDR1 and CDR2 are DFQATT and SNEGSKA (reference sequence). The CDR3 sequence is 11 residues long. The chain's CDR3 is CSAHDSYEQYF. CDR3 nucleotides: TGCAGTGCCCACGACTCCTACGAGCAGTACTTC.

This rearrangement joins TRBV27 to TRBJ1-1; D not resolved. Per the germline V gene, CDR1 is MNHEY and CDR2 is SMNVEV (reference sequence). Trimming stripped 7 bases from V and 5 bases from J, with 8 bases between. The CDR3 totals 11 residues. The CDR3 loop is CASIGRTEAFF. The CDR3 nucleotides are TGTGCCAGCATTGGAAGGACTGAAGCTTTCTTT.

This chain links TRBV13 with TRBJ1-3; D is unclear. Germline V gene lookup returns CDR1 PRHDT and CDR2 FYEKMQ (reference sequence). Trimming removed 5 bases from V and 0 bases from J, with 8 bases in between. The CDR3 is made up of 14 amino acids. The CDR3 region is CASSPRTSGNTIYF. In nucleotides, the CDR3 is TGTGCCAGCAGCCCCCGCACCTCTGGAAACACCATATATTTT. Full variable domain (outside the CDR3, taken from reference TRBV13 and TRBJ1-3): AAGVIQSPRHLIKEKRETATLKCYPIPRHDTVYWYQQGPGQDPQFLISFYEKMQSDKGSIPDRFSAQQFSDYHSELNMSSLELGDSALYFCASSPRTSGNTIYFGEGSWLTVV.

This sequence joins TRBV30 and TRBJ1-4; D possibly corresponds to TRBD1 (5 bases). Trimming stripped 4 bases from V and 4 bases from J, with 10 bases between. The CDR3 runs to 13 residues. The V gene's germline CDR1 is GTSNPN and CDR2 SVGIG (reference sequence). Here the CDR3 DNA reads TGTGCCTGGAACCGGGGCAATAATGAAAAACTGTTTTTT. Residues: CAWNRGNNEKLFF.

V usage is TRBV6-5 and J usage is TRBJ2-3, with D perhaps TRBD1 or TRBD2 (5 bases each). The CDR3 has 14 residues. Trimming shortened V by 5 bases and J by 6 bases, and 15 bases separated the two germline ends. Germline values: CDR1 MNHEY, CDR2 SVGAGI. The CDR3, as DNA: TGTGCCAGCAGTCGCCGGGACCTGGGTGATACGCAGTATTTT. Encoded protein: CASSRRDLGDTQYF.

Here the CDR3 DNA reads TGTGCCAGCAGTTCCTACCCACCTAACTATGGCTACACCTTC. This translates into CASSSYPPNYGYTF. V usage is TRBV27 and J usage is TRBJ1-2; D remains unclear. The CDR3 sequence is 14 residues long. In germline, CDR1 is MNHEY, CDR2 SMNVEV (reference sequence). Trimming cost V 4 bases and J 0 bases, with 9 bases left between them.

The CDR3 DNA sequence: TGTGCCAGCAGCTTAGTTGCCGCAGCTGAAGCTTTCTTT. Its protein is CASSLVAAAEAFF. The J gene is TRBJ1-1, the V gene TRBV11-2, with D unclear. The CDR3 runs 13 residues. The germline V and J ends were trimmed by 1 base and 6 bases, with 9 bases remaining between them. The germline V gene has CDR1 SGHAT and CDR2 FQNNGV.

The rearrangement links TRBV12-5 to TRBJ2-2; 7 bases map to TRBD2. The germline CDR1 and CDR2 sequences are LGHNT and FRNRAP. The length of the CDR3 is 17 residues. V gave up 0 bases and J gave up 4 bases; unmatched junction bases: 8. CDR3 in amino acids: CASGLVLAGVFTGELFF. The CDR3 DNA reads as TGTGCTAGTGGTTTGGTACTTGCGGGGGTATTCACCGGGGAGCTGTTTTTT.

The chain is built from TRBV10-3 and TRBJ1-5; D ambiguous. The germline V gene encodes CDR1 ENHRY and CDR2 SYGVKD. The CDR3 length is 13 residues. Between the trimmed V and J ends, which lost 3 bases and 6 bases, there was a span of 9 bases. The CDR3 DNA reads TGTGCCATCAGTGATTCGACGGGTCAGCCCCAGCATTTT. Amino acids: CAISDSTGQPQHF.

The V and J genes are TRBV9 and TRBJ2-6; D uncertain. Germline V gives CDR1 SGDLS, CDR2 YYNGEE. V lost 4 bases and J 2 bases, leaving 19 bases between the germline ends. The length of the CDR3 is 18 residues. The CDR3 is CASSPFAPMKPGANVLTF. The DNA of the CDR3 is TGTGCCAGCAGCCCCTTCGCACCGATGAAACCTGGGGCCAACGTCCTGACTTTC.

The chain links TRBV19 to TRBJ1-2; 9 bases align to TRBD1. J was trimmed by 3 bases and V by 4 bases; bases with no gene match: 6. The germline V gene has CDR1 LNHDA and CDR2 SQIVND (reference sequence). This CDR3 region has 15 residues. DNA of the CDR3: TGTGCCAGTAGTAGGGGGGACAGGGACGACTATGGCTACACCTTC. This translates into CASSRGDRDDYGYTF.

The CDR3 loop reads CASSPTGGPTDTQYF. The CDR3 DNA sequence: TGTGCCAGCAGCCCGACGGGGGGTCCCACAGATACGCAGTATTTT. V and J are TRBV5-4 and TRBJ2-3; 7 positions agree with TRBD2. The CDR3 contains 15 residues. V lost 4 bases, J lost 2 bases, and 7 bases stayed unmatched. Germline V gene sequence: CDR1 SGHNT, CDR2 YYREEE (reference sequence). Based on the CDR3 plus reference TRBV5-4 and TRBJ2-3, the full variable domain is ETGVTQSPTHLIKTRGQQVTLRCSSQSGHNTVSWYQQALGQGPQFIFQYYREEENGRGNFPPRFSGLQFPNYSSELNVNALELDDSALYLCASSPTGGPTDTQYFGPGTRLTVL.

The rearrangement joins TRBV7-2 to TRBJ2-3, with D tentatively TRBD2 (7 bases). CDR3 length: 15 amino acids. V shed 2 bases and J shed 1 base, with 10 bases lying between them. Germline V gene sequence: CDR1 SGHTA, CDR2 FQGNSA. For the CDR3, the DNA is TGTGCCAGCAGCTTACCCGGGGGGCGCACAGATACGCAGTATTTT. Encoded protein: CASSLPGGRTDTQYF.

The J gene is TRBJ2-3, the V gene TRBV15; TRBD2 agrees at 9 bases. This CDR3 has 15 amino acids. Germline V gives CDR1 LNHNV, CDR2 YYDKDF (reference sequence). The V gene end was trimmed by 5 bases and the J gene end by 9 bases; junction bases not matched to a gene: 12. CDR3 sequence: CATSLMGGGAWTQYF. The CDR3 coding sequence is TGTGCCACCAGCCTAATGGGCGGGGGGGCGTGGACGCAGTATTTT.

This clone appeared a few times. This chain joins TRBV5-1 and TRBJ1-6; D is perhaps TRBD1 (5 bases). Trimming cost V 0 bases and J 9 bases, with 13 bases left between them. This CDR3 is 15 amino acids long. CDR1 SGHRS and CDR2 YFSETQ come from the germline V gene. This CDR3 reads CASSLGGGGGSPLHF. DNA of the CDR3: TGCGCCAGCAGCTTGGGTGGGGGAGGTGGTTCACCCCTCCACTTT.

This clone showed up just once. The rearrangement joins TRBV11-2 to TRBJ1-1, with 9 nucleotides matching TRBD1. Per the germline V gene, CDR1 is SGHAT and CDR2 is FQNNGV. V shed 3 bases and J 4 bases; nucleotides not matched to a gene: 9. This CDR3 has 16 residues. The chain's CDR3 is CASSLMTGGRGTEAFF. CDR3 sequence (DNA): TGTGCCAGCAGCTTGATGACAGGGGGAAGGGGCACTGAAGCTTTCTTT.

This clone was seen only a few times. The chain couples TRBV4-1 to TRBJ1-1; D may be TRBD1 (6 bases). V shed 0 bases and J shed 4 bases, with 12 bases lying between them. The CDR3 spans 15 residues. Germline-derived CDR1 and CDR2 are MGHRA and YSYEKL. CDR3 in DNA: TGCGCCAGCAGCCAAGACAGGGGTTGGCGCACTGAAGCTTTCTTT. Protein: CASSQDRGWRTEAFF.

The count of this clone is one. This sequence joins TRBV7-8 and TRBJ1-1, with no clear D. The germline CDR1 and CDR2 sequences are SGHVS and FQNEAQ. V was trimmed by 1 base and J by 0 bases, leaving 15 bases between them. The CDR3 totals 17 residues. CDR3 protein: CASSLEIPVGMNTEAFF. The DNA for the CDR3 is TGTGCCAGCAGCTTAGAAATTCCGGTGGGGATGAACACTGAAGCTTTCTTT.

This clone was seen a handful of times. The V gene is TRBV7-9, the J gene TRBJ1-1; D not resolved. CDR1 is SEHNR, CDR2 FQNEAQ, per germline (reference sequence). V lost 5 bases and J 2 bases, leaving 12 bases between the germline ends. The CDR3 loop spans 14 amino acids. CDR3 amino acids: CASSPVGINTEAFF. The CDR3 DNA reads TGTGCCAGCAGCCCGGTAGGGATAAACACTGAAGCTTTCTTT.

V gene TRBV28 combines with J gene TRBJ2-2; 8 positions match TRBD1. Per the germline V gene, CDR1 is MDHEN and CDR2 is SYDVKM. The trim removed 6 bases at V and 7 bases at J, leaving 7 bases unmatched. The CDR3 runs 14 residues. The CDR3 sequence is CASSPDRADGELFF. As DNA, the CDR3 is TGTGCCAGCAGCCCGGACAGGGCGGACGGGGAGCTGTTTTTT.

The chain uses TRBV6-6 and TRBJ1-1; D may be TRBD1 (5 bases). Germline values: CDR1 MNHNY, CDR2 SVGAGI (reference sequence). The CDR3 sequence is 12 residues long. The V and J ends lost 5 bases and 5 bases respectively, with 9 bases between them. CDR3 in DNA: TGTGCCAGCAGTAACAGGCGAACTGAAGCTTTCTTT. It specifies CASSNRRTEAFF.

The J gene is TRBJ1-2, the V gene TRBV30; 9 nucleotides match TRBD1. V was pared by 5 bases and J by 7 bases, with 11 bases of the junction left unmatched. The CDR3 totals 14 residues. Germline-derived CDR1 and CDR2 are GTSNPN and SVGIG (reference sequence). The CDR3 nucleotides are TGTGCCTGGGACGGTATCGGGACAGGGTCTGGCTACACCTTC. This sequence encodes CAWDGIGTGSGYTF.